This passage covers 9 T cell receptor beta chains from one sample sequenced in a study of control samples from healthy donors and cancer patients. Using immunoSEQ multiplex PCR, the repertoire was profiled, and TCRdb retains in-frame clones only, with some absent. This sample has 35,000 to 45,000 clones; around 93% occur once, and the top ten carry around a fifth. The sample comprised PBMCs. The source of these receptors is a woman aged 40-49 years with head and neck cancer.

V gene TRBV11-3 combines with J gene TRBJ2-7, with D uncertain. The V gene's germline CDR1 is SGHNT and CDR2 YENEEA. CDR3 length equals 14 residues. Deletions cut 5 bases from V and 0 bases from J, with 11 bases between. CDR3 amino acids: CASSLGRGSYEQYF. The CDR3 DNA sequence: TGTGCCAGCAGCCTTGGACGTGGCTCCTACGAGCAGTACTTC.

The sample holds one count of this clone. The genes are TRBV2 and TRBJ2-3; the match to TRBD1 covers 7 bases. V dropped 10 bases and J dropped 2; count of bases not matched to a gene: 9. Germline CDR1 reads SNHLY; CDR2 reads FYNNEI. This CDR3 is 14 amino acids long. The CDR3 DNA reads TGTGCCATGGGGACGACAGGGACCACAGATACGCAGTATTTT. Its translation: CAMGTTGTTDTQYF. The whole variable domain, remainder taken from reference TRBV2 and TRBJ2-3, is EPEVTQTPSHQVTQMGQEVILRCVPISNHLYFYWYRQILGQKVEFLVSFYNNEISEKSEIFDDQFSVERPDGSNFTLKIRSTKLEDSAMYFCAMGTTGTTDTQYFGPGTRLTVL.

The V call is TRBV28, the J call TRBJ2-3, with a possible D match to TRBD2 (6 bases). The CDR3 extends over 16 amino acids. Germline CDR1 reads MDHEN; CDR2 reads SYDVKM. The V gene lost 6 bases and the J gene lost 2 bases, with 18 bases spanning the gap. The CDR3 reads CASRPFRGAITDTQYF. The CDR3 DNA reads TGTGCCAGCAGACCGTTTCGCGGGGCCATCACAGATACGCAGTATTTT.

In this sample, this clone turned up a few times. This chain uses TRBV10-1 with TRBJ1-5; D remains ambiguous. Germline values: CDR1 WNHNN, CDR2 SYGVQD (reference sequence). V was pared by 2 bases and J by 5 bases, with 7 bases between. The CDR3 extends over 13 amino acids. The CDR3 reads CASSEEWDQPQHF. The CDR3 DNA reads TGCGCCAGCAGTGAGGAATGGGATCAGCCCCAGCATTTT.

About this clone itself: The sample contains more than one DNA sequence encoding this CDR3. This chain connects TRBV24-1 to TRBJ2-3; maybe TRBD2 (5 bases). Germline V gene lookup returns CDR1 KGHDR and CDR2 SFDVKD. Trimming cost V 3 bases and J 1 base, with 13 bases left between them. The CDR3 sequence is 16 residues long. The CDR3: CATSDPTSGGTDTQYF. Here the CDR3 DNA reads TGTGCCACCAGTGATCCCACTAGTGGGGGCACAGATACGCAGTATTTT.

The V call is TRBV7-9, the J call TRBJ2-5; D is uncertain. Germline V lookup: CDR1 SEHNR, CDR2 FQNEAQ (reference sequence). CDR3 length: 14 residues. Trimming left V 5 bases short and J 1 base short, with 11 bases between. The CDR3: CASSPHEFQETQYF. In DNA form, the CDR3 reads TGTGCCAGCAGCCCCCACGAGTTCCAAGAGACCCAGTACTTC.

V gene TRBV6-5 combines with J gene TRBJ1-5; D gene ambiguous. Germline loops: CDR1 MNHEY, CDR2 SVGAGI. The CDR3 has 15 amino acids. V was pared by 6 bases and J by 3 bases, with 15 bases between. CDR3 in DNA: TGTGCCAGCAGCCCGCGGGCAGATACCAATCAGCCCCAGCATTTT. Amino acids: CASSPRADTNQPQHF.

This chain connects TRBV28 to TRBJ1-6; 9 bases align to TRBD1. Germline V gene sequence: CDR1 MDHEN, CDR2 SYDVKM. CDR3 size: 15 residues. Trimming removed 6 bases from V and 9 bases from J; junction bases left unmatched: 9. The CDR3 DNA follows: TGTGCCAGCAGGCCGGGACAGGGACAAGGTTCACCCCTCCACTTT. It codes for CASRPGQGQGSPLHF.

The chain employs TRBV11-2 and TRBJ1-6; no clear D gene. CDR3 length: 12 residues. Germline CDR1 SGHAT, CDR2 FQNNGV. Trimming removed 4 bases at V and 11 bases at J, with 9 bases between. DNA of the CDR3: TGTGCCAGCAGCTCGGTACGACCACCCCTCCACTTT. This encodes CASSSVRPPLHF. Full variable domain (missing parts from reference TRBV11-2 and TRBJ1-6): EAGVAQSPRYKIIEKRQSVAFWCNPISGHATLYWYQQILGQGPKLLIQFQNNGVVDDSQLPKDRFSAERLKGVDSTLKIQPAKLEDSAVYLCASSSVRPPLHFGNGTRLTVT.